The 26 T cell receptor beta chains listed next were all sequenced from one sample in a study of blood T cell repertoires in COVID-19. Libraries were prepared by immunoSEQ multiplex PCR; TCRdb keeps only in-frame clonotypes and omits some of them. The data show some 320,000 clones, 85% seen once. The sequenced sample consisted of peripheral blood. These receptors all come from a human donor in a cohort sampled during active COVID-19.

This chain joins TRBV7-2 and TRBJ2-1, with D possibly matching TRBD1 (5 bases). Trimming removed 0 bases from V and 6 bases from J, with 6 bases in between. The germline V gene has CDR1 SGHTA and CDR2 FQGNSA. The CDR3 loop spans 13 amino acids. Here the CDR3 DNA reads TGTGCCAGCAGCTTAGCACAGGTCAATGAGCAGTTCTTC. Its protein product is CASSLAQVNEQFF.

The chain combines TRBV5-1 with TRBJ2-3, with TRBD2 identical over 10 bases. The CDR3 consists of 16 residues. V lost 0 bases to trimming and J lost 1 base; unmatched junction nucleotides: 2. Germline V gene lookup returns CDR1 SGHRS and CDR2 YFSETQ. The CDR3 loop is CASSLGGLAGTDTQYF. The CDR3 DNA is TGCGCCAGCAGCTTGGGTGGACTAGCGGGCACAGATACGCAGTATTTT.

The CDR3 region is CAWSPGQGNTEAFF. As DNA, the CDR3 is TGTGCCTGGAGCCCGGGACAGGGGAACACTGAAGCTTTCTTT. The V and J genes are TRBV30 and TRBJ1-1; TRBD1 matches 9 bases. The length of the CDR3 is 14 residues. Germline V CDR1 and CDR2: GTSNPN, SVGIG (reference sequence). V dropped 3 bases and J dropped 1; count of bases not matched to a gene: 3.

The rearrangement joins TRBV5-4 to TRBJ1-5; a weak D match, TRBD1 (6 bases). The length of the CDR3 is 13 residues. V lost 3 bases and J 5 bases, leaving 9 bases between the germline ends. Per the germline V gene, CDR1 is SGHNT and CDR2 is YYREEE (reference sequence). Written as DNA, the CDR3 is TGTGCCAGCAGCTGGGGGCACGATCAGCCCCAGCATTTT. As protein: CASSWGHDQPQHF.

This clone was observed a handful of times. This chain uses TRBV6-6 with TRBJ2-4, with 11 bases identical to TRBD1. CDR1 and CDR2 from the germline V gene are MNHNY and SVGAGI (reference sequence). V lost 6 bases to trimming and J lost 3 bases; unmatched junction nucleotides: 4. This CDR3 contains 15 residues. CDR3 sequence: CASRAGTGGKNIQYF. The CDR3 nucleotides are TGTGCCAGCAGAGCCGGGACAGGGGGCAAAAACATTCAGTACTTC.

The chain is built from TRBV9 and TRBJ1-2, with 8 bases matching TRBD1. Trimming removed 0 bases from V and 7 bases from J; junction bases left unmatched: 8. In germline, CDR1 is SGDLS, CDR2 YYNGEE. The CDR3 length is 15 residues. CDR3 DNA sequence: TGTGCCAGCAGCGTAGTAGCAGGGGGCATTGCTGGCTACACCTTC. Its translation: CASSVVAGGIAGYTF.

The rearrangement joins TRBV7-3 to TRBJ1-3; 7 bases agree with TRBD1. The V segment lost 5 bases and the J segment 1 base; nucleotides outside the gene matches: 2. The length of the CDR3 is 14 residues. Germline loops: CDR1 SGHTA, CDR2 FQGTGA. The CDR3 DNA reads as TGTGCCAGCAGCCCGACAGGGTCTGGAAACACCATATATTTT. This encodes CASSPTGSGNTIYF.

CDR3 protein: CASSNPEREIPYEQYF. The CDR3 nucleotides are TGTGCCAGCAGCAACCCGGAGCGGGAGATCCCCTACGAGCAGTACTTC. This chain uses TRBV7-3 with TRBJ2-7; 8 bases are shared with TRBD2. The CDR3 is 16 residues long. The germline gives CDR1 SGHTA, CDR2 FQGTGA. The V segment lost 5 bases and the J segment 2 bases; nucleotides outside the gene matches: 11.

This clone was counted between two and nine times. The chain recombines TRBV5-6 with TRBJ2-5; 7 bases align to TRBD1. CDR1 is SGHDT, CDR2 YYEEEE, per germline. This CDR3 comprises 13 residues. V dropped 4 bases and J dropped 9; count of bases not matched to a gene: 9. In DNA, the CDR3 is TGTGCCAGCAGCCAAGGGACAGCCATGGCCCAGTACTTC. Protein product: CASSQGTAMAQYF.

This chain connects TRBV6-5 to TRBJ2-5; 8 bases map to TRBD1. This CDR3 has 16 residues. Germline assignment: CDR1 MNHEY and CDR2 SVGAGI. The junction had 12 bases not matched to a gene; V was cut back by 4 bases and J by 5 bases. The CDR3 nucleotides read TGTGCCAGCAGTTCCCCCAGACAGGGGCCGGGGGAGACCCAGTACTTC. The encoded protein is CASSSPRQGPGETQYF.

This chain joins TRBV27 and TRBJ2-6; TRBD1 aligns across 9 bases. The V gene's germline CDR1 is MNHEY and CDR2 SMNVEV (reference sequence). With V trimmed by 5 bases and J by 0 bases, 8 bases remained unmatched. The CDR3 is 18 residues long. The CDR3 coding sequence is TGTGCCAGCAGTCAACCGGGACAGGGCACCTCTGGGGCCAACGTCCTGACTTTC. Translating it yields CASSQPGQGTSGANVLTF.

The DNA of the CDR3 is TGCGCCAGCAGCTTTCTTCGCGGGATCCTCTACGAGCAGTACTTC. It translates to CASSFLRGILYEQYF. The genes are TRBV5-1 and TRBJ2-7, with a possible D match to TRBD2 (6 bases). V lost 2 bases, J lost 3 bases, and 15 bases lay in between. The CDR3 sequence is 15 residues long. Per the germline V gene, CDR1 is SGHRS and CDR2 is YFSETQ. Full variable domain (outside the CDR3, taken from reference TRBV5-1 and TRBJ2-7): KAGVTQTPRYLIKTRGQQVTLSCSPISGHRSVSWYQQTPGQGLQFLFEYFSETQRNKGNFPGRFSGRQFSNSRSEMNVSTLELGDSALYLCASSFLRGILYEQYFGPGTRLTVT.

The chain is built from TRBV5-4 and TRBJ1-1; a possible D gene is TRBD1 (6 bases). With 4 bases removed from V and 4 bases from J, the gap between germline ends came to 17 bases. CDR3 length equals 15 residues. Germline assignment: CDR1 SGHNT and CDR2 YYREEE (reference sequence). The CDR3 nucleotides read TGTGCCAGCAGCGGACCAGGGGATCTCACCACTGAAGCTTTCTTT. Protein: CASSGPGDLTTEAFF.

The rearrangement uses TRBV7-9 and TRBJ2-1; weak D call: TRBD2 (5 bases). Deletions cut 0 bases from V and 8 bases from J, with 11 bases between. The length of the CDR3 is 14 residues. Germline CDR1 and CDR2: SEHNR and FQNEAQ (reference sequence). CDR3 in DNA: TGTGCCAGCAGCTTAGCGGTGGCGGGCGATGAGCAGTTCTTC. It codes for CASSLAVAGDEQFF. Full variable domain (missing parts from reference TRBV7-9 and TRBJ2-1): DTGVSQNPRHKITKRGQNVTFRCDPISEHNRLYWYRQTLGQGPEFLTYFQNEAQLEKSRLLSDRFSAERPKGSFSTLEIQRTEQGDSAMYLCASSLAVAGDEQFFGPGTRLTVL.

DNA for the CDR3: TGTGCCACCAGTGGAGGTAGAGGTTACACCTTC. Amino acid sequence: CATSGGRGYTF. The V gene is TRBV24-1, the J gene TRBJ1-2; D gene uncertain. The CDR3 is 11 amino acids. V was shortened by 5 bases and J by 11 bases, with 11 bases between the two germline ends. Germline-derived CDR1 and CDR2 are KGHDR and SFDVKD.

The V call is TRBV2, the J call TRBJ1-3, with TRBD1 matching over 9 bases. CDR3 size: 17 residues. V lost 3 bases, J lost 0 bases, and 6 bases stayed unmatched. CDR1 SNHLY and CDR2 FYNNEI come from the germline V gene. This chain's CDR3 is CASSDRGQGISGNTIYF. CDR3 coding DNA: TGTGCCAGCAGTGATCGGGGACAGGGAATCTCTGGAAACACCATATATTTT.

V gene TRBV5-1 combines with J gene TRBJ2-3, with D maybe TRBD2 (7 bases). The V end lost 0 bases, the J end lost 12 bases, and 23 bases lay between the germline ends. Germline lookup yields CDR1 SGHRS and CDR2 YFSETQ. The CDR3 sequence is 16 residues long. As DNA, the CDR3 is TGCGCCAGCAGCTTGGCGGGGGGCCCCTTTTTGGATGCTCAGTATTTT. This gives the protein CASSLAGGPFLDAQYF.

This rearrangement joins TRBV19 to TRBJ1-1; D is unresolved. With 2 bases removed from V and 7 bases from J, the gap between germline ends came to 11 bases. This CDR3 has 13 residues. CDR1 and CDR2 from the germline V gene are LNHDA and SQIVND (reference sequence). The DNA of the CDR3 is TGTGCCAGTAGTATACGGGAAAGGTATGAAGCTTTCTTT. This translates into CASSIRERYEAFF.

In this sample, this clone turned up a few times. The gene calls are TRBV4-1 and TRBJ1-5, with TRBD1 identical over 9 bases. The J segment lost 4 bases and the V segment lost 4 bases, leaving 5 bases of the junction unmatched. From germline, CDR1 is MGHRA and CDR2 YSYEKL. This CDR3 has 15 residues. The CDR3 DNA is TGCGCCAGCAGCCTCCGGGACAGGGCAAATCAGCCCCAGCATTTT. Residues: CASSLRDRANQPQHF.

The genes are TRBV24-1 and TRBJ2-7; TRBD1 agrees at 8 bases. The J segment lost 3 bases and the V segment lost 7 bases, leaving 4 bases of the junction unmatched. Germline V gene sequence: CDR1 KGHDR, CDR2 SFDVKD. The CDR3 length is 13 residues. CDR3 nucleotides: TGTGCCACCAGCCGGACAGGGATCTACGAGCAGTACTTC. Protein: CATSRTGIYEQYF.

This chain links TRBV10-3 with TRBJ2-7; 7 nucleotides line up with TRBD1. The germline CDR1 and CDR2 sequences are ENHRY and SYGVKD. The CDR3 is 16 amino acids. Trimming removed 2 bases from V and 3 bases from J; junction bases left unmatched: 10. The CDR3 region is CAISEGVGQDLYEQYF. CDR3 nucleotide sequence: TGTGCCATCAGTGAGGGGGTTGGACAGGACCTCTACGAGCAGTACTTC.

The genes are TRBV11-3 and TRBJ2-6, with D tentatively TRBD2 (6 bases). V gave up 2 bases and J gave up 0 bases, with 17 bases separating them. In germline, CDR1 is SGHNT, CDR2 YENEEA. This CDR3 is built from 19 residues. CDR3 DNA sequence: TGTGCCAGCAGCTTAATAACTGGGAGGTATCTCTCTGGGGCCAACGTCCTGACTTTC. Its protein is CASSLITGRYLSGANVLTF.

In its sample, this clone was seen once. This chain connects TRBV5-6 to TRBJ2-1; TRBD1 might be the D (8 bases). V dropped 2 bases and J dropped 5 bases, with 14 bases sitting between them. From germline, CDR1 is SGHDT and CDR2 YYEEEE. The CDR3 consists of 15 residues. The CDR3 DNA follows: TGTGCCAGCAGCTTAACAGGGGGAGGGCACAATGAGCAGTTCTTC. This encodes CASSLTGGGHNEQFF.

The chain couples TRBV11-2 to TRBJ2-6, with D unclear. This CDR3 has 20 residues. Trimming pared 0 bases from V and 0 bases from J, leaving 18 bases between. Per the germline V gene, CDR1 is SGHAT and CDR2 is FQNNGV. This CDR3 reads CASSLDLLGSSYSGANVLTF. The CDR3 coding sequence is TGTGCCAGCAGCTTAGATCTCTTGGGCAGCTCCTACTCTGGGGCCAACGTCCTGACTTTC.

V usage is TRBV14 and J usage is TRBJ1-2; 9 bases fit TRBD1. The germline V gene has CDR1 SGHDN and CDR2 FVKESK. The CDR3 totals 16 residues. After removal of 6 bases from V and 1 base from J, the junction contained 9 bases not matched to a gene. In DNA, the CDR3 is TGTGCCAGCAGACGTACCGGGACAGGGTATAACTATGGCTACACCTTC. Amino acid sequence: CASRRTGTGYNYGYTF. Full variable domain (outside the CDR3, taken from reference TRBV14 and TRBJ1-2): EAGVTQFPSHSVIEKGQTVTLRCDPISGHDNLYWYRRVMGKEIKFLLHFVKESKQDESGMPNNRFLAERTGGTYSTLKVQPAELEDSGVYFCASRRTGTGYNYGYTFGSGTRLTVV.

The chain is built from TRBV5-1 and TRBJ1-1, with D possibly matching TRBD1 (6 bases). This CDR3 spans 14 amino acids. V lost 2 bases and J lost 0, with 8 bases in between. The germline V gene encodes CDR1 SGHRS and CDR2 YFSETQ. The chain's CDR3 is CASSLGGMNTEAFF. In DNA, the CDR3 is TGCGCCAGCAGCTTAGGGGGAATGAACACTGAAGCTTTCTTT.